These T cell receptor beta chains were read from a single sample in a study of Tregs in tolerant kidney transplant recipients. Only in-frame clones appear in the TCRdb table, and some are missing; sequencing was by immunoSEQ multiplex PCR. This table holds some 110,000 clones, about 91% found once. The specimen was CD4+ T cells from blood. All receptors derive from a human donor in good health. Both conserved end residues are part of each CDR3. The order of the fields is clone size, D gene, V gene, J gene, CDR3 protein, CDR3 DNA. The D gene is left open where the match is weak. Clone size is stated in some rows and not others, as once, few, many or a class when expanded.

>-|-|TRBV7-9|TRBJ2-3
CASSRSTDTQYF
TGTGCCAGCAGCCGGAGCACAGATACGCAGTATTTT
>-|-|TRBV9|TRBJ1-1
CASSVVGTQNTEAFF
TGTGCCAGCAGCGTAGTCGGCACGCAGAACACTGAAGCTTTCTTT
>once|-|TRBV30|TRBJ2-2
CAWSLGVDGELFF
TGTGCCTGGAGTTTAGGGGTTGACGGGGAGCTGTTTTTT
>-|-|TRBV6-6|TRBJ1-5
CASRKGTQPQHF
TGTGCCAGCAGGAAGGGCACGCAGCCCCAGCATTTT
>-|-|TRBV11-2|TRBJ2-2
CATRAGANTGELFF
TGTGCCACCCGCGCGGGGGCTAACACCGGGGAGCTGTTTTTT
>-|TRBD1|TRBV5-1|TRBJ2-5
CASSQSQGEETQYF
TGCGCCAGCAGCCAATCACAGGGGGAAGAGACCCAGTACTTC
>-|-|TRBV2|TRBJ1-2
CASRGERNDGYTF
TGTGCCAGCAGGGGGGAGCGTAACGATGGCTACACCTTC
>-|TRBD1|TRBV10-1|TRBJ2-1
CASGRGGASYNEQFF
TGCGCCAGCGGCCGAGGGGGCGCGTCCTACAATGAGCAGTTCTTC
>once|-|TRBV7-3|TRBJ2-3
CASSPGQSRSTDTQYF
TGTGCCAGCAGCCCCGGACAGTCGAGAAGCACAGATACGCAGTATTTT
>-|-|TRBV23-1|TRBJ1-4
CASSHLTATNEKLFF
TGCGCCAGCAGTCACCTAACAGCTACTAATGAAAAACTGTTTTTT
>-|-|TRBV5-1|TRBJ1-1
CASSLGQPNTEAFF
TGCGCCAGCAGCTTGGGACAACCGAACACTGAAGCTTTCTTT
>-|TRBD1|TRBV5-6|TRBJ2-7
CASSFSRDRGRYEQYF
TGTGCCAGCAGCTTCTCTCGGGACAGGGGGCGTTACGAGCAGTACTTC
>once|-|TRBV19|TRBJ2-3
CASSIPPADTQYF
TGTGCCAGTAGTATCCCCCCCGCAGATACGCAGTATTTT
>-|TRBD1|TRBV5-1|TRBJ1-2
CASSSDRVGQDGYTF
TGCGCCAGCAGCAGTGACAGGGTAGGTCAGGATGGCTACACCTTC
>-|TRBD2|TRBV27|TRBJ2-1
CASSFRTSIAYNEQFF
TGTGCCAGCAGTTTCAGGACTAGCATCGCCTACAATGAGCAGTTCTTC
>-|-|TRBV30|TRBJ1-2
CAWSVEGQLYGYTF
TGTGCCTGGAGTGTCGAAGGACAGCTCTATGGCTACACCTTC
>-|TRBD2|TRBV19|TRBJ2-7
CASSLSGTSGSYEQYF
TGTGCCAGTAGTCTCTCCGGGACTAGCGGGAGTTACGAGCAGTACTTC
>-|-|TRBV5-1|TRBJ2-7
CASSLSGAIYEQYF
TGCGCCAGCAGCTTGTCGGGGGCAATCTACGAGCAGTACTTC